Each of the 24 T cell receptor beta chains below was sequenced from the same sample in a study of blood T cell repertoires in COVID-19 (dated by TCRdb to about 2020). The protocol used for the library was the immunoSEQ multiplex PCR assay. The clones in this table, taken by TCRdb from immuneACCESS, are in-frame only. Not every clone is retained; where verified, under half of the shortfall comes from an unresolved V gene, and the cause of the rest is unknown. The sample table contains approximately 240,000 clones; only one count was recorded for over 80% of them. The ten largest clones represent around 1.3% of the sample. Sequences were obtained from peripheral blood. All receptors derive from a woman under 40 with COVID-19, enrolled during active disease.

A few counts support this clone. The CDR3 DNA sequence: TGTGCCAGCAGCGGGGGACTAGCGGGAGTAACAGATACGCAGTATTTT. As protein: CASSGGLAGVTDTQYF. The rearrangement links TRBV4-2 to TRBJ2-3, with TRBD2 matching 14 bases. Germline CDR1 and CDR2: LGHNA and YNFKEQ. The CDR3 contains 16 residues. Unmatched junction bases numbered 4, after V lost 5 bases and J lost 3 bases.

CDR3 DNA: TGTGCCAGCAGCCAAGGCACTAGCGGGAGAAATGAGCAGTTCTTC. Translation gives CASSQGTSGRNEQFF. The chain links TRBV14 to TRBJ2-1; 11 nucleotides align to TRBD2. V lost 1 base to trimming and J lost 7 bases; unmatched junction nucleotides: 3. The CDR3 length is 15 residues. CDR1 SGHDN and CDR2 FVKESK come from the germline V gene.

This clone appeared a few times. J is TRBJ1-1 and V is TRBV30; tentatively, D is TRBD1 (6 bases). This CDR3 has 13 amino acids. CDR1 and CDR2 (germline): GTSNPN, SVGIG (reference sequence). The V end was cut by 3 bases, the J end by 0 bases, with 8 bases between. The CDR3: CAWRGAVNTEAFF. The CDR3 DNA reads as TGTGCCTGGAGGGGGGCCGTGAACACTGAAGCTTTCTTT.

The CDR3 sequence: CASSHEGSGGADTQYF. The CDR3 bases are TGTGCCAGCAGCCACGAGGGAAGCGGGGGGGCAGATACGCAGTATTTT. The chain is built from TRBV5-4 and TRBJ2-3, with TRBD2 matching 10 bases. This CDR3 is 16 amino acids long. The V and J ends lost 4 bases and 4 bases, in that order; junction bases with no gene match: 9. The germline V gene encodes CDR1 SGHNT and CDR2 YYREEE (reference sequence). Full variable domain (remainder filled in from reference TRBV5-4 and TRBJ2-3): ETGVTQSPTHLIKTRGQQVTLRCSSQSGHNTVSWYQQALGQGPQFIFQYYREEENGRGNFPPRFSGLQFPNYSSELNVNALELDDSALYLCASSHEGSGGADTQYFGPGTRLTVL.

This chain joins TRBV11-1 and TRBJ2-7, with TRBD2 matching over 7 bases. The CDR3 has 14 amino acids. Germline trimming cut 5 bases from V and 2 bases from J; bases unmatched to any gene: 6. Looked up from germline, CDR1 is SGHAT and CDR2 is FQDESV (reference sequence). CDR3 region: CASSTGLVTYEQYF. CDR3 coding DNA: TGTGCCAGCAGCACCGGACTAGTGACCTACGAGCAGTACTTC.

This clone was seen once. This chain links TRBV27 with TRBJ2-1; D is perhaps TRBD2 (6 bases). The CDR3 runs 15 residues. CDR1 is MNHEY, CDR2 SMNVEV, per germline (reference sequence). The V end was cut by 5 bases, the J end by 2 bases, with 13 bases between. The CDR3 sequence is CASSVFTGAYNEQFF. The CDR3 DNA sequence: TGTGCCAGCAGTGTCTTTACGGGGGCCTACAATGAGCAGTTCTTC.

The chain carries TRBV30 and TRBJ1-1; a possible D gene is TRBD1 (5 bases). Germline CDR1 reads GTSNPN; CDR2 reads SVGIG (reference sequence). V was shortened by 4 bases and J by 1 base, with 25 bases between the two germline ends. The length of the CDR3 is 18 residues. CDR3 nucleotides: TGTGCCTGGAATGCCGTTTCGACGATGAGGGGAGGGAACACTGAAGCTTTCTTT. Protein: CAWNAVSTMRGGNTEAFF.

This chain links TRBV6-5 with TRBJ2-7, with 7 bases aligning to TRBD1. There are 15 residues in the CDR3. Germline loops: CDR1 MNHEY, CDR2 SVGAGI. V lost 6 bases to trimming and J lost 3 bases; unmatched junction nucleotides: 11. CDR3 coding DNA: TGTGCCAGCAGCCGCGAACCGGGACAGAACTACGAGCAGTACTTC. As protein: CASSREPGQNYEQYF.

The CDR3 loop is CASSPQADSSYNSPLHF. In DNA form, the CDR3 reads TGTGCCAGCTCACCACAGGCAGACAGCTCCTATAATTCACCCCTCCACTTT. The rearrangement links TRBV18 to TRBJ1-6; D might be TRBD1 (5 bases). The V and J ends lost 1 base and 0 bases respectively, with 10 bases between them. CDR1 KGHSH and CDR2 LQKENI come from the germline V gene. The CDR3 spans 17 residues.

The V and J genes are TRBV24-1 and TRBJ1-5; 8 bases align to TRBD1. CDR3 length: 15 amino acids. The germline V gene encodes CDR1 KGHDR and CDR2 SFDVKD. J was trimmed by 4 bases and V by 3 bases; bases with no gene match: 4. The CDR3 DNA is TGTGCCACCAGTGATGCCGACAGGGGAAATCAGCCCCAGCATTTT. Its translation: CATSDADRGNQPQHF.

V gene TRBV7-2 combines with J gene TRBJ2-3; the match to TRBD2 covers 10 bases. J gave up 2 bases and V 0 bases, and 11 bases lay outside the gene matches. Germline V gene lookup returns CDR1 SGHTA and CDR2 FQGNSA. CDR3 length: 19 residues. CDR3 nucleotide sequence: TGTGCCAGCAGCTTAGCCCCGGGGGGAGCGGGGGGGTTCACAGATACGCAGTATTTT. This codes for CASSLAPGGAGGFTDTQYF.

This clone was observed a handful of times. The chain joins TRBV3-1 (or the pseudogene TRBV3-2) to TRBJ2-2, with a weak D call TRBD1 (6 bases). The CDR3 spans 16 residues. Germline loops: CDR1 LGHDT, CDR2 YNNKEL (reference sequence). V lost 1 base to trimming and J lost 4 bases, with 13 bases between them. CDR3 loop: CASSQGLPGVTGELFF. CDR3 DNA sequence: TGTGCCAGCAGCCAAGGGCTACCAGGGGTCACCGGGGAGCTGTTTTTT.

This clone was recorded only once. The chain uses TRBV19 and TRBJ1-1; D is undetermined. This CDR3 has 14 residues. With 7 bases removed from V and 4 bases from J, the gap between germline ends came to 16 bases. The germline gives CDR1 LNHDA, CDR2 SQIVND (reference sequence). CDR3 DNA sequence: TGTGCCAGTACCGACCTGGGAGTGGGCACTGAAGCTTTCTTT. Translated, it gives CASTDLGVGTEAFF.

The chain uses TRBV6-1 and TRBJ2-2; 7 nucleotides agree with TRBD2. The CDR3 is 15 amino acids. Germline V lookup: CDR1 MNHNS, CDR2 SASEGT. V lost 1 base, J lost 2 bases, and 1 base stayed unmatched. The CDR3 loop is CASSEGLANTGELFF. The CDR3 region has the DNA TGTGCCAGCAGTGAAGGACTAGCTAACACCGGGGAGCTGTTTTTT.

The chain joins TRBV15 to TRBJ1-4, with 7 bases aligning to TRBD1. The CDR3 sequence is 16 residues long. Germline CDR1 is LNHNV and CDR2 is YYDKDF (reference sequence). The V gene end was trimmed by 1 base and the J gene end by 5 bases; junction bases not matched to a gene: 7. DNA of the CDR3: TGTGCCACCAGCAGAGGGGGACAGCCCTCAAATGAAAAACTGTTTTTT. It specifies CATSRGGQPSNEKLFF. Drawing the rest from reference TRBV15 and TRBJ1-4, the complete variable domain is DAMVIQNPRYQVTQFGKPVTLSCSQTLNHNVMYWYQQKSSQAPKLLFHYYDKDFNNEADTPDNFQSRRPNTSFCFLDIRSPGLGDTAMYLCATSRGGQPSNEKLFFGSGTQLSVL.

This clone came up a few times. V usage is TRBV10-1 and J usage is TRBJ1-1; 7 nucleotides match TRBD1. Trimming removed 9 bases from V and 11 bases from J; junction bases left unmatched: 9. The V gene's germline CDR1 is WNHNN and CDR2 SYGVQD (reference sequence). This CDR3 contains 11 residues. CDR3 coding DNA: TGCGCCAGGGGAGACAGGGTATATGCTTTCTTT. It specifies CARGDRVYAFF.

This clone was seen just once. The rearrangement uses TRBV13 and TRBJ2-1, with D perhaps matching TRBD2 (6 bases). The V and J ends lost 4 bases and 0 bases respectively, with 13 bases between them. Germline CDR1 is PRHDT and CDR2 is FYEKMQ (reference sequence). CDR3 length equals 16 residues. CDR3 region: CASSSSTGDSYNEQFF. Here the CDR3 DNA reads TGTGCCAGCAGCTCCTCAACGGGGGACTCCTACAATGAGCAGTTCTTC.

Notes on this clone: This CDR3 is also generated by other DNA sequences in the sample. The chain has TRBV20-1 and TRBJ2-7; TRBD2 matches at 13 bases. V shed 3 bases, J shed 2 bases, and the junction held 4 bases outside the gene matches. The length of the CDR3 is 15 residues. The germline gives CDR1 DFQATT, CDR2 SNEGSKA (reference sequence). The chain's CDR3 is CSASGGLAGTYEQYF. The CDR3 DNA reads as TGCAGTGCTAGTGGGGGACTAGCGGGGACCTACGAGCAGTACTTC.

In this sample, this clone turned up once. This rearrangement joins TRBV5-4 to TRBJ2-2; the match to TRBD1 covers 10 bases. With V trimmed by 1 base and J by 5 bases, 5 bases remained unmatched. Looked up from germline, CDR1 is SGHNT and CDR2 is YYREEE (reference sequence). The CDR3 is made up of 16 amino acids. DNA of the CDR3: TGTGCCAGCAGCTTGCCCCCGGGACAGGGGACCGGGGAGCTGTTTTTT. This sequence encodes CASSLPPGQGTGELFF.

V usage is TRBV5-1 and J usage is TRBJ2-5; D is perhaps TRBD2 (6 bases). The CDR3 spans 14 residues. V gave up 0 bases and J gave up 0 bases, with 6 bases separating them. Looked up from germline, CDR1 is SGHRS and CDR2 is YFSETQ. CDR3 sequence reads: CASSLASDQETQYF. CDR3 sequence (DNA): TGCGCCAGCAGCTTGGCTAGCGACCAAGAGACCCAGTACTTC.

V gene TRBV9 combines with J gene TRBJ2-3; D remains ambiguous. CDR3 length: 15 amino acids. Germline V gives CDR1 SGDLS, CDR2 YYNGEE. V shed 0 bases and J shed 0 bases, with 8 bases lying between them. CDR3: CASSVGAVSTDTQYF. CDR3 DNA: TGTGCCAGCAGCGTAGGGGCAGTAAGCACAGATACGCAGTATTTT.

This sequence joins TRBV12-3 or TRBV12-4 and TRBJ2-7; D is undetermined. The CDR3 has 13 amino acids. Trimming took off 0 bases at V and 2 bases at J, with 5 bases between the two ends. In DNA, the CDR3 is TGTGCCAGCAGTTTAGCGCCGGCCTACGAGCAGTACTTC. Protein: CASSLAPAYEQYF.

The chain's CDR3 is CASCPDSYNQPQHF. The CDR3 DNA reads TGTGCCAGCTGCCCCGACAGCTACAATCAGCCCCAGCATTTT. This chain uses TRBV6-2 or TRBV6-3 with TRBJ1-5; perhaps TRBD1 as D (5 bases). Germline lookup yields CDR1 MNHEY and CDR2 SVGEGT. CDR3 length equals 14 residues. Trimming shortened V by 8 bases and J by 3 bases, and 14 bases separated the two germline ends.

The CDR3 protein is CASRTGGKKSYEQYF. Written as DNA, the CDR3 is TGCGCCAGCAGGACGGGGGGAAAAAAATCCTACGAGCAGTACTTC. This rearrangement joins TRBV5-1 to TRBJ2-7, with 7 bases that match TRBD2. The CDR3 consists of 15 residues. Germline lookup yields CDR1 SGHRS and CDR2 YFSETQ. The V gene end was trimmed by 5 bases and the J gene end by 1 base; junction bases not matched to a gene: 9.